This record covers a single TCR beta chain. The data are from a study of OX40 agonist ivuxolimab in advanced cancers. CDR3 length: 15 residues. Germline V gene lookup returns CDR1 SGHVS and CDR2 FNYEAQ. Germline trimming cut 5 bases from V and 2 bases from J; bases unmatched to any gene: 6. Measured with immunoSEQ multiplex PCR; TCRdb has only the in-frame clones, and not every one. The profile shows about 86,000 clones, roughly 85% of them singletons. The clonotype was recovered from an adult with an advanced solid tumor such as melanoma, head and neck, liver or kidney cancer. The chain has TRBV7-6 and TRBJ2-1, with TRBD2 identical over 7 bases. This material consisted of CD4+ or CD8+ T cells sorted from blood, taken in a trial of the OX40 agonist ivuxolimab. In DNA form, the CDR3 reads TGTGCCAGCAGCCTCGGACTAGTCACCTACAATGAGCAGTTCTTC. Encoded protein: CASSLGLVTYNEQFF. Variable domain in full (rest from reference TRBV7-6 and TRBJ2-1): GAGVSQSPRYKVTKRGQDVALRCDPISGHVSLYWYRQALGQGPEFLTYFNYEAQQDKSGLPNDRFSAERPEGSISTLTIQRTEQRDSAMYRCASSLGLVTYNEQFFGPGTRLTVL.